Here is one TCR beta chain with its context. Its target is not known. These data originate in a study of cytomegalovirus exposure and HLA in healthy donors. Study overall: A prior study identified just under 120 million unique TCR beta sequences from roughly 180 million T cells.

Study-level findings and limits: Later analysis identified several of the most significant clusters that appeared linked to common viral pathogens.

PCR employed 60 Vbeta and 13 Jbeta primers. Profiled with immunoSEQ multiplex PCR; TCRdb holds only in-frame clones, not every one. The repertoire table contains 100,000 to 150,000 clones. The CDR3 covers 12 residues. V lost 3 bases, J lost 5 bases, and 5 bases lay in between. Germline lookup yields CDR1 SGHTA and CDR2 FQGNSA. The chain joins TRBV7-2 to TRBJ1-5, with D unresolved. Material: PBMCs. This TCR was sampled from a woman in her thirties or forties in good health and CMV-seronegative. CDR3 sequence: CASSFSYQPQHF. DNA for the CDR3: TGTGCCAGCAGCTTTTCTTATCAGCCCCAGCATTTT.